The rows below give T cell receptor beta chains drawn from one sample of a study of T cell changes during pregnancy in multiple sclerosis. Repertoires were generated with immunoSEQ multiplex PCR, while TCRdb's copy carries only in-frame clones and drops some. Among around 83,000 clones, 90% to 95% were seen once, and the ten largest hold approximately 0.47%. This sample comprised CD4+ T cells from peripheral blood mononuclear cells, obtained in the second trimester of pregnancy. All receptors derive from a female donor with multiple sclerosis, enrolled in a pregnancy study. The CDR3 runs from the conserved cysteine through the conserved F or W. Fields, in order: J gene, V gene, D gene, clone size, CDR3 protein, CDR3 DNA. D genes are given only for firm matches. The size of a clone is reported for some rows only, either as once, few or many, or as a class for expanded clones.

J gene: TRBJ2-5
V gene: TRBV2
D gene: NA
clone size: once
CDR3 protein: CASPRAREGYEETQYF
CDR3 DNA: TGTGCCAGCCCCCGAGCCCGGGAAGGGTACGAAGAGACCCAGTACTTC

J gene: TRBJ1-5
V gene: TRBV12-5
D gene: TRBD1
clone size: NA
CDR3 protein: CASGQGTGVVQPQHF
CDR3 DNA: TGTGCTAGTGGCCAGGGGACAGGGGTAGTTCAGCCCCAGCATTTT

J gene: TRBJ1-2
V gene: TRBV7-9
D gene: TRBD1
clone size: NA
CDR3 protein: CASSVGQIHYGYTF
CDR3 DNA: TGTGCCAGCAGCGTGGGACAGATTCACTATGGCTACACCTTC

J gene: TRBJ2-1
V gene: TRBV29-1
D gene: TRBD2
clone size: once
CDR3 protein: CSVEDKGGGVYNEQFF
CDR3 DNA: TGCAGCGTTGAAGATAAGGGCGGGGGGGTTTACAATGAGCAGTTCTTC

J gene: TRBJ2-1
V gene: TRBV18
D gene: TRBD2
clone size: NA
CDR3 protein: CASSPNSGRGLNEQFF
CDR3 DNA: TGTGCCAGCTCGCCAAATAGCGGGAGGGGTTTGAATGAGCAGTTCTTC

J gene: TRBJ1-2
V gene: TRBV5-1
D gene: NA
clone size: NA
CDR3 protein: CASSTFQDYGYTF
CDR3 DNA: TGCGCCAGCAGCACATTTCAGGACTATGGCTACACCTTC

J gene: TRBJ1-2
V gene: TRBV28
D gene: NA
clone size: NA
CDR3 protein: CASTRQAGYGYTF
CDR3 DNA: TGTGCCAGCACTAGACAGGCAGGCTATGGCTACACCTTC

J gene: TRBJ1-2
V gene: TRBV6-1
D gene: NA
clone size: NA
CDR3 protein: CASSYTGTPGGYTF
CDR3 DNA: TGTGCCAGCAGTTATACCGGGACACCAGGCGGCTACACCTTC

J gene: TRBJ1-2
V gene: TRBV5-4
D gene: NA
clone size: NA
CDR3 protein: CASSQPTQGLGNYGYTF
CDR3 DNA: TGTGCCAGCAGCCAACCCACACAGGGTCTGGGGAACTATGGCTACACCTTC

J gene: TRBJ1-2
V gene: TRBV10-1
D gene: NA
clone size: NA
CDR3 protein: CASSDWETGKSNYGYTF
CDR3 DNA: TGCGCCAGCAGTGATTGGGAAACAGGAAAATCTAACTATGGCTACACCTTC

J gene: TRBJ1-3
V gene: TRBV7-2
D gene: NA
clone size: NA
CDR3 protein: CASSLGGGRTGNTIYF
CDR3 DNA: TGTGCCAGCAGCTTAGGCGGGGGTCGCACTGGAAACACCATATATTTT

J gene: TRBJ2-3
V gene: TRBV4-2
D gene: TRBD1
clone size: NA
CDR3 protein: CASSRSTGVEGDTQYF
CDR3 DNA: TGTGCCAGCAGCAGGTCGACAGGGGTTGAGGGAGATACGCAGTATTTT

J gene: TRBJ2-2
V gene: TRBV5-6
D gene: TRBD2
clone size: NA
CDR3 protein: CASSFGLAGGNTGELFF
CDR3 DNA: TGTGCCAGCAGCTTCGGACTAGCGGGAGGGAACACCGGGGAGCTGTTTTTT

J gene: TRBJ2-1
V gene: TRBV9
D gene: NA
clone size: NA
CDR3 protein: CASSPRDTSYNEQFF
CDR3 DNA: TGTGCCAGCAGCCCTCGGGACACGTCCTACAATGAGCAGTTCTTC

J gene: TRBJ2-2
V gene: TRBV4-3
D gene: TRBD2
clone size: once
CDR3 protein: CASSQDLPAGNTGELFF
CDR3 DNA: TGCGCCAGCAGCCAAGATCTGCCAGCGGGAAACACCGGGGAGCTGTTTTTT

J gene: TRBJ1-1
V gene: TRBV5-8
D gene: TRBD1
clone size: NA
CDR3 protein: CASSPGTGRVTEAFF
CDR3 DNA: TGTGCCAGCAGCCCTGGGACAGGGAGAGTCACTGAAGCTTTCTTT

J gene: TRBJ1-2
V gene: TRBV4-1
D gene: NA
clone size: NA
CDR3 protein: CASSHREGDSYGYTF
CDR3 DNA: TGCGCCAGCAGCCACCGTGAGGGGGATTCCTATGGCTACACCTTC